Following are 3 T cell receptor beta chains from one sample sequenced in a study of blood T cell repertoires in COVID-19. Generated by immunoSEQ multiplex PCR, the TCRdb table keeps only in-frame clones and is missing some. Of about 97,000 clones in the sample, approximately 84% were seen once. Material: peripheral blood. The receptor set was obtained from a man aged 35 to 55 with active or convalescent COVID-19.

The CDR3 is CAISEPGQAYGSPLHF. In DNA, the CDR3 is TGTGCCATCAGTGAGCCCGGACAGGCCTACGGTTCACCCCTCCACTTT. This rearrangement joins TRBV10-3 to TRBJ1-6, with 7 nucleotides matching TRBD1. The V gene's germline CDR1 is ENHRY and CDR2 SYGVKD. V lost 2 bases, J lost 9 bases, and 10 bases stayed unmatched. The CDR3 runs 16 residues.

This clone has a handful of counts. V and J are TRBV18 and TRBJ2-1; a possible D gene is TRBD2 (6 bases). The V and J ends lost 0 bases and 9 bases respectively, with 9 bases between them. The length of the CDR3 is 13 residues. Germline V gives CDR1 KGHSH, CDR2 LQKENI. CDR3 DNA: TGTGCCAGCTCACCACCGGGGGGTGCTGAGCAGTTCTTC. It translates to CASSPPGGAEQFF.

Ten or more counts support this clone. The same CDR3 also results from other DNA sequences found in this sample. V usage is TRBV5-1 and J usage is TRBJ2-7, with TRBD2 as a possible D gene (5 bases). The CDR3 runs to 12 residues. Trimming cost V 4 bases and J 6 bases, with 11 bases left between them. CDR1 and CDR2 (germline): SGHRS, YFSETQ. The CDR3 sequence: CASSPRVGEQYF. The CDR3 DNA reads TGCGCCAGCAGCCCGAGGGTGGGCGAGCAGTACTTC.